Reported below is one TCR beta chain. Sequenced by immunoSEQ multiplex PCR; TCRdb stores in-frame clones only, minus some. Here the sample spans 65,000 to 80,000 clones, around nine tenths being singletons. These data belong to a study of control samples from healthy donors and cancer patients. The CDR3 length is 15 residues. V was clipped by 5 bases and J by 7 bases, with 21 bases between them. Germline CDR1 SEHNR, CDR2 FQNEAQ (reference sequence). Input material: PBMCs. The rearrangement uses TRBV7-9 and TRBJ2-7; D possibly matches TRBD1 or TRBD2 (5 bases each). The receptor comes from a woman aged 55-70 years with head and neck cancer. The CDR3 DNA sequence: TGTGCCAGCAGCCATGGGACCAGTGGAGTCTGGGAGCAGTACTTC. It encodes CASSHGTSGVWEQYF.